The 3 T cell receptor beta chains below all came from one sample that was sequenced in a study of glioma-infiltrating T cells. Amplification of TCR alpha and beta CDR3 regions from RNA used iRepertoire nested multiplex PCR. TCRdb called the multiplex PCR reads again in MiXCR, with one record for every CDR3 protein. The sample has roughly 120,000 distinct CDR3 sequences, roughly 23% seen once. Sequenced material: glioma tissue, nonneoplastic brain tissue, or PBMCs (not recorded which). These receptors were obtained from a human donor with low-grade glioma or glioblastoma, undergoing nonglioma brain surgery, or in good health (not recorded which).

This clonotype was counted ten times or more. For the CDR3, the DNA is TGCAGTGCTAGAGATTGGACAGGGGATGGGCCCCAGCATTTT. Amino acids: CSARDWTGDGPQHF. The V call is TRBV20-1, the J call TRBJ1-5; 9 bases are shared with TRBD1. The CDR3 has 14 amino acids. V dropped 0 bases and J dropped 9; count of bases not matched to a gene: 6. The V gene's germline CDR1 is DFQATT and CDR2 SNEGSKA (reference sequence).

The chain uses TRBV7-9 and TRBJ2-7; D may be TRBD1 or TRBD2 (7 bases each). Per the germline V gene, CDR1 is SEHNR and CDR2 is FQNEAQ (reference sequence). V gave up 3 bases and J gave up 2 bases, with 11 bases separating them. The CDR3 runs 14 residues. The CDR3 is CASSLSGGAYEQYF. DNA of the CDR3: TGTGCCAGCAGCTTGTCAGGGGGGGCCTACGAGCAGTACTTC.

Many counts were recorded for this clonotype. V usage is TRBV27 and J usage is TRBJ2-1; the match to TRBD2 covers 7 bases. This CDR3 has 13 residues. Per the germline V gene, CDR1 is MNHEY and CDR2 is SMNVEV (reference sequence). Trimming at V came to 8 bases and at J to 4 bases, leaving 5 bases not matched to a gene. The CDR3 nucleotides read TGTGCCAGCCGAACGGGAGGTTACAATGAGCAGTTCTTC. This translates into CASRTGGYNEQFF.